Listed here are 19 T cell receptor beta chains from one sample, sequenced in a study of blood T cells in healthy people across ages. Together with a sample-barcoded 5' primer, a J-beta primer mix was included in a second PCR lasting about 7 to 12 cycles. TCRdb used MiXCR to reprocess the 5' RACE reads, holding one entry per CDR3 protein. The table lists about 750,000 distinct CDR3 sequences, 53% of them singletons. The sequenced sample was blood. These receptors were collected from a man aged 80 or over in good health.

The chain has TRBV6-5 and TRBJ2-7, with 9 bases that match TRBD1. Germline assignment: CDR1 MNHEY and CDR2 SVGAGI. J was trimmed by 6 bases and V by 11 bases; bases with no gene match: 5. The CDR3 sequence is 11 residues long. In DNA form, the CDR3 reads TGTGCCTGCGGGACAGGGTTCGAGCAGTACTTC. Translation gives CACGTGFEQYF.

This clonotype was detected a few times. The V call is TRBV29-1, the J call TRBJ2-2; D is unresolved. In germline, CDR1 is SQVTM, CDR2 ANQGSEA. The V gene lost 7 bases and the J gene lost 6 bases, with 6 bases spanning the gap. The CDR3 extends over 10 amino acids. CDR3 loop: CSAGSGELFF. Here the CDR3 DNA reads TGCAGCGCCGGGTCCGGGGAGCTGTTTTTT.

V usage is TRBV9 and J usage is TRBJ2-7; 10 bases line up with TRBD1. The ends lost 4 bases at V and 0 bases at J; junction bases unmatched: 10. This CDR3 spans 17 amino acids. CDR1 is SGDLS and CDR2 is YYNGEE in the germline V gene. CDR3 DNA: TGTGCCAGCAGCCCGGGGACAGGGGACCTTGTCTCCTACGAGCAGTACTTC. Translating it yields CASSPGTGDLVSYEQYF.

This clonotype was observed a handful of times. The gene calls are TRBV6-5 and TRBJ1-5; a possible D gene is TRBD1 (5 bases). The CDR3 is 16 amino acids. Trimming left V 0 bases short and J 4 bases short, with 13 bases between. Germline V gives CDR1 MNHEY, CDR2 SVGAGI. In nucleotides, the CDR3 is TGTGCCAGCAGTTACTCTCAAAGGGGAGAAAATCAGCCCCAGCATTTT. Protein product: CASSYSQRGENQPQHF.

The CDR3 nucleotides read TGTGCCACCCACCGAGGGGTGGTAGAGACCCAGTACTTC. Its translation: CATHRGVVETQYF. The J gene is TRBJ2-5, the V gene TRBV6-6, with D perhaps given as TRBD1 or TRBD2 (5 bases each). Germline V gene data show CDR1 as MNHNY and CDR2 as SVGAGI (reference sequence). Trimming took 10 bases from V and 4 from J, leaving 16 bases between them. This CDR3 is 13 amino acids long.

This clonotype has just a few counts. The J gene is TRBJ2-7, the V gene TRBV18; weak D call: TRBD2 (5 bases). This CDR3 has 14 amino acids. Trimming pared 1 base from V and 0 bases from J, leaving 7 bases between. Germline V gives CDR1 KGHSH, CDR2 LQKENI. The CDR3 DNA is TGTGCCAGCTCACCACAGGGAGTCTCCTACGAGCAGTACTTC. Translated, it gives CASSPQGVSYEQYF.

With respect to this clonotype: An end of the junction differs from the germline gene, which may be a read error. The genes are TRBV5-1 and TRBJ1-1; 9 bases line up with TRBD1. CDR1 is SGHRS and CDR2 is YFSETQ in the germline V gene. This CDR3 contains 16 residues. The CDR3 nucleotides are TGCGCCAGCAGCCCAACTCGGACAGGGGTCGAGACTGTAGCTTTCTTT. Its protein is CASSPTRTGVETVAFF. The full variable domain, its missing parts supplied by reference TRBV5-1 and TRBJ1-1, is KAGVTQTPRYLIKTRGQQVTLSCSPISGHRSVSWYQQTPGQGLQFLFEYFSETQRNKGNFPGRFSGRQFSNSRSEMNVSTLELGDSALYLCASSPTRTGVETVAFFGQGTRLTVV.

This chain joins TRBV5-1 and TRBJ2-5; 10 bases map to TRBD1. The J call may be wrong; the DNA end is better matched by TRBJ2-7. Germline V gives CDR1 SGHRS, CDR2 YFSETQ. The CDR3 has 16 amino acids. The DNA for the CDR3 is TGCGCCAGCAGCTTGGGCTCCCCGGGACAGGGGTACGAGCAGTACTTC. Its translation: CASSLGSPGQGYEQYF.

The chain is built from TRBV2 and TRBJ2-5, with D hard to call. The end of the DNA aligns better with TRBJ2-7, so the J call may be wrong. The CDR3 totals 14 residues. Germline V CDR1 and CDR2: SNHLY, FYNNEI. The CDR3: CASTLSSRIYEQYF. The CDR3 bases are TGTGCCAGCACCCTATCGAGCCGGATCTACGAGCAGTACTTC.

This clonotype was counted a single time. The chain uses TRBV6-4 and TRBJ2-1; D is undetermined. This CDR3 is built from 15 residues. Germline assignment: CDR1 MRHNA and CDR2 SNTAGT. V was cut by 5 bases and J by 1 base, with 12 bases left in between. The CDR3 reads CASSPDLASYNEQFF. In DNA form, the CDR3 reads TGTGCCAGCAGTCCCGACCTGGCTTCCTACAATGAGCAGTTCTTC.

The V and J genes are TRBV11-2 and TRBJ2-7, with D unresolved. The CDR3 has 15 amino acids. The germline V and J ends were trimmed by 4 bases and 1 base, with 14 bases remaining between them. Germline CDR1 and CDR2: SGHAT and FQNNGV. The CDR3 bases are TGTGCCAGCAGCTCTCAACTTACATCGTCCTACGAGCAGTACTTC. It specifies CASSSQLTSSYEQYF.

Notes on this clonotype: An end of the junction does not agree with germline; a read error may underlie this. The rearrangement uses TRBV12-3 or TRBV12-4 and TRBJ2-1; TRBD1 aligns across 10 bases. The CDR3 length is 15 residues. The CDR3 bases are TGCGCCAGCAGCGTACCGGGACAGGGGACCAATGAGCAGTTCTTC. Protein sequence: CASSVPGQGTNEQFF.

The J gene is TRBJ2-7, the V gene TRBV18; 9 nucleotides align to TRBD2. The J call is doubtful: the DNA matches TRBJ2-5 better. The CDR3 has 18 residues. CDR1 and CDR2 from the germline V gene are KGHSH and LQKENI. The CDR3 DNA reads TGTGCCAGCTCACCACCGACGACTAGCGGAGAGAGGCAAGAGACCCAGTACTTC. Translated, it gives CASSPPTTSGERQETQYF.

This chain links TRBV20-1 with TRBJ2-7; TRBD1 matches 7 bases. V shed 5 bases, J shed 0 bases, and the junction held 16 bases outside the gene matches. This CDR3 spans 17 amino acids. Looked up from germline, CDR1 is DFQATT and CDR2 is SNEGSKA (reference sequence). The CDR3 region has the DNA TGCAGTGCTTTTGACAGGGAATTTGCCAAAAGCTCCTACGAGCAGTACTTC. Its translation is CSAFDREFAKSSYEQYF.

The chain recombines TRBV30 with TRBJ2-1, with TRBD1 matching 7 bases. With the DNA end fitting TRBJ2-7 better, the J assignment may be wrong. The CDR3 consists of 14 residues. The germline V gene encodes CDR1 GTSNPN and CDR2 SVGIG (reference sequence). CDR3 DNA: TGTGCCTCGAGGGGGCTTAGCTCCTACAATGAGCAGTACTTC. The encoded protein is CASRGLSSYNEQYF.

This chain connects TRBV29-1 to TRBJ1-2; D possibly corresponds to TRBD1 (5 bases). The CDR3 has 14 residues. CDR1 is SQVTM, CDR2 ANQGSEA, per germline. The V and J ends lost 4 bases and 2 bases respectively, with 14 bases between them. The CDR3, as DNA: TGCAGCGTTGCCCCACCAGGGTCGAACTATGGCTACACCTTC. Protein product: CSVAPPGSNYGYTF.

The genes are TRBV29-1 and TRBJ1-2; TRBD1 matches 9 bases. CDR3 length: 12 amino acids. From germline, CDR1 is SQVTM and CDR2 ANQGSEA. Unmatched junction bases numbered 7, after V lost 4 bases and J lost 10 bases. CDR3 DNA: TGCAGCGTTGGGAGGGACAGGGAGCTCTACACCTTC. Encoded protein: CSVGRDRELYTF.

With regard to this clonotype: With a much larger clone just one base away, this may be a read error. J is TRBJ2-1 and V is TRBV7-9; D not certain. Germline V CDR1 and CDR2: SEHNR, FQNEAQ (reference sequence). The CDR3 spans 10 residues. The CDR3 sequence: CTSSFNEQFF. CDR3 DNA sequence: TGTACCAGCAGCTTCAATGAGCAGTTCTTC.

This clonotype occurred a few times. The gene calls are TRBV10-3 and TRBJ2-7, with 9 nucleotides matching TRBD1. V lost 6 bases to trimming and J lost 5 bases; unmatched junction nucleotides: 11. Germline assignment: CDR1 ENHRY and CDR2 SYGVKD. The CDR3 is made up of 15 amino acids. CDR3 amino acids: CAIRPRDRGRDEQYF. The CDR3 nucleotides are TGTGCCATCAGGCCCCGAGACAGGGGGAGGGACGAGCAGTACTTC.